This TCR beta chain was identified in a study of T cell repertoires in cytomegalovirus infection (dated by TCRdb to the late 2010s). Describing the broader study: Because public TCR beta signatures pointed to carriage of CMV infection together with the matching HLA type, the HLA type of each donor mattered for the analysis.

Findings and caveats that apply to the study as a whole: Cumulative frequency of public TCR beta family members discriminated carriers of CMV infection plus the relevant HLA type in this cohort and an independent roughly 320-donor cohort. In the ex vivo response, HLA-C-restricted CMV-specific TCR beta clonotypes were dominant, and in two of eight donors the single most frequent clonotype came from this HLA-C-restricted group.

The junction shows trimming of 0 bases on V and 3 bases on J, plus 8 bases between the germline ends. Based on the germline V gene, the CDR1 and CDR2 sequences are LGHNA and YSLEER. Including cysteine and phenylalanine, the CDR3 has 14 amino acids. The entry retains the CDR3 DNA only, 42 bases that are in frame from base 1. This clonotype was seen ten or more times. The antigen it binds to is not known. The record has no base qualities; no much larger clone is one base away. The sample was run on an Illumina HiSeq 1500. TCRdb trimmed the raw reads at Q25, called clones with MiXCR and kept productive beta chains. CDR3 protein sequences are deduplicated, and each keeps its most common genes and DNA. Present in this sample are about 680,000 distinct CDR3 sequences, approximately 24% of which were seen just once. The ten largest make up roughly 8% of the sample.

The receptor comes from a human donor in good health (CMV status not recorded). Some clones in this sample may be carry-over from other donors' samples. The sequenced material came from CD8+ T cells from PBMCs. The chain links TRBV4-3 with TRBJ2-5; no D gene call is confident. The sequenced DNA: TGCGCCAGCAGCCAAGAAGGGTTGGAAGAGACCCAGTACTTC. Its translation reads: CASSQEGLEETQYF.